This T cell receptor (beta chain) was observed in a study of blood T cell repertoires in COVID-19. At the level of the study: In each case, the material was cDNA or gDNA derived from T cells, B-cell-depleted T cells, or PBMCs.

Per the authors' pipeline: Amplification from reference gene primers served as the basis for estimated nucleated cell counts. Sequencing used immunoSEQ multiplex PCR; TCRdb keeps in-frame clones, though not all of them. D and trimming were read from the DNA, whereas the V and J calls and clone size are those reported in that table. The sample consists of some 100,000 clones, about 81% of them appearing once. Germline loops: CDR1 LNHDA, CDR2 SQIVND (reference sequence). The CDR3 is 12 residues long. Trimming cost V 4 bases and J 7 bases, with 10 bases left between them. The chain uses TRBV19 and TRBJ1-1; D is perhaps TRBD1 (6 bases). The clonotype was recovered from a human donor in a cohort sampled during active COVID-19. The sample was peripheral blood. The CDR3 loop is CASSTQGIEAFF. The CDR3 region has the DNA TGTGCCAGTAGTACCCAGGGGATTGAAGCTTTCTTT.